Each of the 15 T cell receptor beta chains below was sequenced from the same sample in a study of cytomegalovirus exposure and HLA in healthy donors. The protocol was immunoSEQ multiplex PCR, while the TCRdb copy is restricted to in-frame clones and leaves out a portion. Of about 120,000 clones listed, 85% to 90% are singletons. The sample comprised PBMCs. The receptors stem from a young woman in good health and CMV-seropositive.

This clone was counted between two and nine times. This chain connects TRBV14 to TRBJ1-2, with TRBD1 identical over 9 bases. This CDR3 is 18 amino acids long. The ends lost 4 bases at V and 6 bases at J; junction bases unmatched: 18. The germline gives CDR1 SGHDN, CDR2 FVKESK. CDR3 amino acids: CASSRGRDRVSILDGYTF. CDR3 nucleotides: TGTGCCAGCAGCCGGGGGAGGGACAGGGTGTCGATTTTGGATGGCTACACCTTC.

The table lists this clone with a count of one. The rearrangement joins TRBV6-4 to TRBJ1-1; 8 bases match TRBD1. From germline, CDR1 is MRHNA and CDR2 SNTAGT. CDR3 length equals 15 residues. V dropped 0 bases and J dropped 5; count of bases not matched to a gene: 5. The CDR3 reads CASSDSSRGRTEAFF. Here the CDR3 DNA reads TGTGCCAGCAGTGACTCGAGCAGGGGGCGAACTGAAGCTTTCTTT.

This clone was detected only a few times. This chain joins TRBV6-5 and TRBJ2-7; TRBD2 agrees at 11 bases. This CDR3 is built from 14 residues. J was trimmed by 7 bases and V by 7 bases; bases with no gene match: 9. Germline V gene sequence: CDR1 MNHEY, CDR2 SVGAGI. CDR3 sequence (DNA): TGTGCCAGCACCACGGGACTAGCGGCCCGGGAGCAGTACTTC. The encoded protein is CASTTGLAAREQYF.

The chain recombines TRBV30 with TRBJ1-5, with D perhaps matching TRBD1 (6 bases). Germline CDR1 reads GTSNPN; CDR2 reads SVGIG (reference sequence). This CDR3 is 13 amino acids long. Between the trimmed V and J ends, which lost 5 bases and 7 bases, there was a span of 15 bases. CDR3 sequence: CAWGLGGGQPQHF. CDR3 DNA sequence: TGTGCCTGGGGACTCGGCGGGGGCCAGCCCCAGCATTTT.

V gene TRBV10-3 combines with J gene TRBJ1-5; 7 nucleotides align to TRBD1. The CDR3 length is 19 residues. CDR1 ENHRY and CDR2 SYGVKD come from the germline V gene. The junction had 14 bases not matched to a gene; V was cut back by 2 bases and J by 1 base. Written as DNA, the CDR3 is TGTGCCATCAGTGAGAGGCTGCACAGGGGCCCTGGAAGCAATCAGCCCCAGCATTTT. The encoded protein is CAISERLHRGPGSNQPQHF.

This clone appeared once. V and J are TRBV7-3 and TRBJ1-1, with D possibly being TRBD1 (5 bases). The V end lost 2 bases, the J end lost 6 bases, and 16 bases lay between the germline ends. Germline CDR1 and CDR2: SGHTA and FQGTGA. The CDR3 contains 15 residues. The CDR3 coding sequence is TGTGCCAGCAGCTTAGCCCAAGGGGCCTCGGCTGAAGCTTTCTTT. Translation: CASSLAQGASAEAFF.

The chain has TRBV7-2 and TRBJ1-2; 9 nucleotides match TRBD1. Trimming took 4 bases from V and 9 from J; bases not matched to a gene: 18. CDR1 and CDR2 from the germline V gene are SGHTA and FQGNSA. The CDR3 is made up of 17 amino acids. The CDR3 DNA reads TGTGCCAGCAGCTCACAGGGGGCGCCGGGGGGCCCGGGGCGCTACACCTTC. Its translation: CASSSQGAPGGPGRYTF.

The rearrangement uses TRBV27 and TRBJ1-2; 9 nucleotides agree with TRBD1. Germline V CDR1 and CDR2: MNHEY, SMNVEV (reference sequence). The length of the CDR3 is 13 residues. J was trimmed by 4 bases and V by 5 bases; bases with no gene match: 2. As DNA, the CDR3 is TGTGCCAGCAGTCCGACAGGGGGCTATGGCTACACCTTC. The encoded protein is CASSPTGGYGYTF.

This CDR3 reads CAWSVSFYGNTIYF. The CDR3 nucleotides read TGTGCCTGGAGTGTATCCTTTTATGGAAACACCATATATTTT. The chain links TRBV30 to TRBJ1-3; D is ambiguous. The germline CDR1 and CDR2 sequences are GTSNPN and SVGIG (reference sequence). The V end lost 0 bases, the J end lost 3 bases, and 9 bases lay between the germline ends. This CDR3 region has 14 residues.

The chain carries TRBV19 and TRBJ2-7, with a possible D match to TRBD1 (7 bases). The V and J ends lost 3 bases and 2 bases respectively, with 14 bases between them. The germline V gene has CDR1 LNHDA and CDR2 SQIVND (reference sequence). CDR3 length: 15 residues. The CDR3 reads CASSIGAGGPYEQYF. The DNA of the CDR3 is TGTGCCAGTAGTATCGGGGCAGGGGGGCCCTACGAGCAGTACTTC.

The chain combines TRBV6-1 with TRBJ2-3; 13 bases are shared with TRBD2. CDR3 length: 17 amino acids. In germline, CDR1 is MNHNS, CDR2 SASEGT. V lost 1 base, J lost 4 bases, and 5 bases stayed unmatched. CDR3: CASSEGTSGGGSDTQYF. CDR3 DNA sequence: TGTGCCAGCAGTGAAGGGACTAGCGGGGGAGGGTCAGATACGCAGTATTTT.

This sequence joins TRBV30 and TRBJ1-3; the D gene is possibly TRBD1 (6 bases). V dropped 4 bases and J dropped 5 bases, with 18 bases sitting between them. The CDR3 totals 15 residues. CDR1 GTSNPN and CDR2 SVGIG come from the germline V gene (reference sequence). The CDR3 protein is CAWKFGDTLRNTIYF. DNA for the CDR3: TGTGCCTGGAAGTTCGGGGACACCCTACGAAACACCATATATTTT.

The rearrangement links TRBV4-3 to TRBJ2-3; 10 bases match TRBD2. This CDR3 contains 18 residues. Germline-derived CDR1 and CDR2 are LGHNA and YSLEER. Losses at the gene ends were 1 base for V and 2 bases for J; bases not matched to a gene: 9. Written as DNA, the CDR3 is TGCGCCAGCAGCCAAGCGCCCCCCGGGACTAGCGACACAGATACGCAGTATTTT. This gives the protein CASSQAPPGTSDTDTQYF.

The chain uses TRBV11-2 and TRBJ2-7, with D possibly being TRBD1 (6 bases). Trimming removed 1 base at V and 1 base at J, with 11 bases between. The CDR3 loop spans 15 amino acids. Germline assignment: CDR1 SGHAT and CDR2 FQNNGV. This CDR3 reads CASSLGPDRSYEQYF. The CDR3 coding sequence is TGTGCCAGCAGCTTAGGACCGGACAGATCCTACGAGCAGTACTTC.

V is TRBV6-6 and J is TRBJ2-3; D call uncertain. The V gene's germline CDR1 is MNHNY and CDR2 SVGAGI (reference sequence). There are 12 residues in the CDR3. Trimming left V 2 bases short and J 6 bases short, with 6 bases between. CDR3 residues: CASSYPSDTQYF. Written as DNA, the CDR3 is TGTGCCAGCAGTTACCCGAGCGATACGCAGTATTTT.